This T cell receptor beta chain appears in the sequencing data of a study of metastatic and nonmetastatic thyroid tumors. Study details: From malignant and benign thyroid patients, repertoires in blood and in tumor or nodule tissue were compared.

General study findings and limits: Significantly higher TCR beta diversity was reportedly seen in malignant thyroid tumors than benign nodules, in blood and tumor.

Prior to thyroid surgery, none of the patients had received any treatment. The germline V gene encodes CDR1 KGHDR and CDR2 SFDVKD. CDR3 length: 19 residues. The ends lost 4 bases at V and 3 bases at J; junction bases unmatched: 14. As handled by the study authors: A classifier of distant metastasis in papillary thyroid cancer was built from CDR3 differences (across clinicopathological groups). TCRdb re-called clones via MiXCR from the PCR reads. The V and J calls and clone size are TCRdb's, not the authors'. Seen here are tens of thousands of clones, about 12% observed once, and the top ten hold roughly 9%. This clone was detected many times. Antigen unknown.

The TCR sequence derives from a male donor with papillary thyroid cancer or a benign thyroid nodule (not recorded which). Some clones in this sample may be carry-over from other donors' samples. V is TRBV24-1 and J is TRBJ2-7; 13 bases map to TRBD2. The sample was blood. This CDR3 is CATSDSGTSGTGCSYEQYF. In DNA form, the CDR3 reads TGTGCCACCAGTGACTCCGGGACTAGCGGGACCGGGTGTAGCTACGAGCAGTACTTC.